This T cell receptor beta chain was found in a study of CD8+ T cells in alopecia areata listed by TCRdb under 2018. Turning to the overall study: Treated patients were enrolled in an open-label pilot trial of oral tofacitinib at 5 to 10 mg twice daily for moderate-to-severe alopecia areata. Tofacitinib was given for 6 to 18 months, followed by 6 months of follow-up off drug to assess delayed response and recurrence. In both human patients and the C3H/HeJ mouse model, the study applied high-throughput TCRbeta sequencing to look at T cell clonal expansion in alopecia areata. On the human side, TCRbeta sequencing was run on scalp tissue and on sorted CD4+ and CD8+ peripheral blood T cells from healthy controls and from alopecia areata patients with either patchy or totalis/universalis disease. Biopsies were taken from tofacitinib-treated patients at baseline and again at 4 and 24 weeks into treatment, and several of those patients also had a later scalp biopsy. Scalp clonality was compared among normal scalp (n=4), patchy alopecia areata scalp (n=8), and alopecia totalis/universalis scalp (n=8). RNA was obtained with the PAXgene miRNA kit for fixed scalp, the miRNeasy kit for PBMCs, and the RNeasy kit for mouse skin. TCRbeta CDR3 regions were amplified by immunoSEQ multiplex PCR with 35 Vbeta forward and 13 Jbeta reverse primers.

V is cut by 2 bases and J by 6 bases, and the space between the germline ends is 13 bases. CDR3 length: 14 amino acids, cysteine to phenylalanine. The read is trimmed to its CDR3 DNA, 42 bases read in frame from base 1. Looking up the germline V gene yields CDR1 SGHTA and CDR2 FQGTGA. Broader findings and caveats from the paper: Lesional scalp, especially in alopecia totalis/universalis, showed higher clonality and more expanded CD8+ clones than normal scalp, suggesting antigenic drive. Scalp TCR repertoire analysis is complicated because resident alphabeta T cells in normal human skin are also sequenced, whereas mouse skin is dominated by gammadelta T cells. Compared with mice, TCR sequences shared between patients were less clear, possibly partly because of HLA diversity across the patient population.

Concerning this clone itself: The antigen this receptor binds is unknown. There are no base qualities to consult, and no much larger clone falls within one base.

Libraries came from the immunoSEQ multiplex PCR assay. RNA was extracted from all samples and reverse transcribed into cDNA, which served as template for TCR sequencing. First-strand cDNA was synthesized with SuperScript III using a 2:1 mix of oligo-dT and random hexamers. A synthetic immune receptor repertoire was used to assess amplification bias, and residual bias was removed computationally. The paper's data handling went like this. Raw reads were preprocessed to remove errors, and CDR3 was defined by IMGT conventions from the conserved cysteine to phenylalanine. Clonality was calculated as 1 minus Shannon entropy normalized by log2 of the number of productive unique TCRs. Whether each scalp clone was CD4 or CD8 was inferred by checking scalp TCRbeta sequences against the CD4 and CD8 repertoires from sorted blood. TCRdb holds this immuneACCESS table with in-frame rearrangements only. Some clones are missing; in checked studies, unresolved V genes explain under half, and the rest has no known cause. From that table come the V and J calls and clone size; the DNA was used to work out D and trimming. The sample table holds around 120,000 clones, of which 35% to 45% were seen once. Approximately 3.3% of the sample lies in the top ten.

Peripheral blood and lesional scalp punch biopsies were obtained from patients with alopecia areata. PBMCs were isolated by density centrifugation and stained for CD3, CD4 and CD8, after which CD4+ and CD8+ T cells were sorted on a FACSAria. What was sequenced was CD4+ T cells sorted from blood. This sequence was found in a human donor with alopecia areata. The chain employs TRBV7-3 and TRBJ2-5, with the D gene uncertain. The DNA sequence is TGTGCCAGCAGCTTAGAACCCTCCTCGAAGACCCAGTACTTC. Translated, this gives CASSLEPSSKTQYF.